The text below deals with one T cell receptor (beta chain). No antigen is known for it. These data come from a study of cytomegalovirus exposure and HLA in healthy donors. About the research overall: There were approximately 85 million unique TCRs (from HLA-typed donors) in an early data release. General study points: According to reports, the classifier identified cytomegalovirus status with high specificity and sensitivity. Productive status was seen about 90% or about 30% of the time for most TCR beta V segments in an earlier analysis.

The PCR used 60 Vbeta and 13 Jbeta primers. Produced via immunoSEQ multiplex PCR; TCRdb's table is partial and in-frame only. This sample has about 170,000 clones, with 80% to 90% found just once. Sample: PBMCs. The sequence was obtained from a girl between 10 and 17 years old in good health and CMV-seropositive.

CDR3 nucleotides: TGCGCCAGCAGCCCGGGGACAGGGGCCACCGCAGCCTACGAGCAGTACTTC. It translates to CASSPGTGATAAYEQYF. V is TRBV5-1 and J is TRBJ2-7; 10 positions match TRBD1. J gave up 2 bases and V 4 bases, and 12 bases lay outside the gene matches. Per germline, CDR1 SGHRS and CDR2 YFSETQ. The CDR3 totals 17 residues.